A single sample gave rise to the 20 T cell receptor beta chains below, sequenced in a study of blood T cell repertoires in COVID-19. Generated by immunoSEQ multiplex PCR, the TCRdb table keeps only in-frame clones and is missing some. The data contain fewer than 350,000 clones, around 86% of them singletons. Sequenced: peripheral blood. The receptors derive from a woman in her sixties with active or convalescent COVID-19.

The chain carries TRBV9 and TRBJ2-1; D ambiguous. V lost 0 bases and J lost 9, with 10 bases in between. There are 13 residues in the CDR3. Germline V gene data show CDR1 as SGDLS and CDR2 as YYNGEE. This CDR3 is CASSVVAGSEQFF. In DNA, the CDR3 is TGTGCCAGCAGCGTAGTGGCAGGATCTGAGCAGTTCTTC.

Ten or more counts support this clone. V gene TRBV7-3 combines with J gene TRBJ1-5, with 7 bases matching TRBD1. There are 13 residues in the CDR3. V lost 8 bases, J lost 1 base, and 2 bases stayed unmatched. Germline V lookup: CDR1 SGHTA, CDR2 FQGTGA. The CDR3 DNA sequence: TGTGCCAGCGCAGGGGGGAGCAATCAGCCCCAGCATTTT. Translating gives CASAGGSNQPQHF.

This clone was seen once. The chain combines TRBV5-1 with TRBJ1-1; a possible D gene is TRBD1 (5 bases). Germline assignment: CDR1 SGHRS and CDR2 YFSETQ. V lost 4 bases to trimming and J lost 2 bases, with 9 bases between them. The CDR3 length is 13 residues. CDR3 residues: CASSMTVNTEAFF. For the CDR3, the DNA is TGCGCCAGCAGCATGACAGTCAACACTGAAGCTTTCTTT.

This chain uses TRBV5-4 with TRBJ1-1; 8 bases align to TRBD1. The CDR3 is 14 residues long. Trimming at V came to 0 bases and at J to 11 bases, leaving 9 bases not matched to a gene. CDR1 is SGHNT and CDR2 is YYREEE in the germline V gene (reference sequence). The CDR3 sequence: CASSLAGQGGRAFF. CDR3 DNA: TGTGCCAGCAGCTTGGCAGGACAGGGAGGCCGTGCTTTCTTT.

The chain employs TRBV6-5 and TRBJ2-1, with 8 bases identical to TRBD1. J lost 6 bases, V lost 6 bases, and 4 bases had no gene match. The CDR3 has 13 residues. CDR1 and CDR2 (germline): MNHEY, SVGAGI. CDR3 residues: CASSLTGGNEQFF. The CDR3 coding sequence is TGTGCCAGCAGCCTTACAGGGGGCAATGAGCAGTTCTTC.

V is TRBV21-1 and J is TRBJ2-1; TRBD2, as called in the table, went unchecked against the DNA. TRBV21-1 is recorded as a pseudogene. This CDR3 is 16 amino acids long. The DNA of the CDR3 is TGTGCCAGCATCATAGGGGGGGCTTATTCCTACAATGAGCAGTTCTTC. It yields the protein CASIIGGAYSYNEQFF.

The chain couples TRBV19 to TRBJ1-1; no firm D call. V lost 3 bases to trimming and J lost 9 bases, with 17 bases between them. This CDR3 spans 14 amino acids. Germline V gene sequence: CDR1 LNHDA, CDR2 SQIVND (reference sequence). The CDR3: CASSIGGSAAKAFF. In DNA form, the CDR3 reads TGTGCCAGTAGTATTGGCGGGTCCGCGGCTAAAGCTTTCTTT.

V usage is TRBV15 and J usage is TRBJ2-3, with 10 bases identical to TRBD2. The CDR3 consists of 15 residues. In germline, CDR1 is LNHNV, CDR2 YYDKDF (reference sequence). J was trimmed by 12 bases and V by 5 bases; bases with no gene match: 14. The CDR3, as DNA: TGTGCCACCAGCGACCACCCGGGGGCTAGCGGGGGACAGTATTTT. Encoded protein: CATSDHPGASGGQYF.

This chain connects TRBV27 to TRBJ2-1, with TRBD2 matching over 8 bases. CDR1 and CDR2 (germline): MNHEY, SMNVEV (reference sequence). There are 17 residues in the CDR3. V shed 7 bases, J shed 0 bases, and the junction held 11 bases outside the gene matches. The CDR3 nucleotides read TGTGCCAGCACCCCCGGAGGGCGGGGGGTCTCCTACAATGAGCAGTTCTTC. Protein sequence: CASTPGGRGVSYNEQFF.

CDR3 loop: CASRTGPDTQYF. In DNA, the CDR3 is TGTGCCAGCAGAACAGGGCCAGATACGCAGTATTTT. The genes are TRBV11-1 and TRBJ2-3; D possibly corresponds to TRBD1 (6 bases). CDR1 and CDR2 (germline): SGHAT, FQDESV (reference sequence). Trimming left V 6 bases short and J 4 bases short, with 8 bases between. The CDR3 runs to 12 residues.

This rearrangement joins TRBV5-1 to TRBJ2-7; TRBD1 agrees at 8 bases. The CDR3 has 15 residues. In germline, CDR1 is SGHRS, CDR2 YFSETQ. The J segment lost 3 bases and the V segment lost 2 bases, leaving 7 bases of the junction unmatched. Here the CDR3 DNA reads TGCGCCAGCAGCTTAGGACAGGGAATTCTCTACGAGCAGTACTTC. It is translated as CASSLGQGILYEQYF.

J is TRBJ1-3 and V is TRBV18; D gene uncertain. This CDR3 region has 15 residues. Deletions cut 0 bases from V and 5 bases from J, with 11 bases between. CDR1 is KGHSH and CDR2 is LQKENI in the germline V gene. This chain's CDR3 is CASSPPSRFRNTIYF. For the CDR3, the DNA is TGTGCCAGCTCACCACCGTCCAGGTTTAGAAACACCATATATTTT.

Here the CDR3 DNA reads TGTGCCAGCAGCGCGGACTACGCCGAGCAGTACTTC. Residues: CASSADYAEQYF. The chain employs TRBV5-6 and TRBJ2-7; perhaps TRBD2 as D (6 bases). The CDR3 is 12 residues long. The germline V gene has CDR1 SGHDT and CDR2 YYEEEE. Trimming shortened V by 4 bases and J by 6 bases, and 11 bases separated the two germline ends.

The rearrangement joins TRBV6-5 to TRBJ1-1, with 9 bases lining up with TRBD1. With V trimmed by 7 bases and J by 11 bases, 11 bases remained unmatched. This CDR3 region has 13 residues. Germline V gene lookup returns CDR1 MNHEY and CDR2 SVGAGI. Here the CDR3 reads CASTTRPQGAAFF. The CDR3 coding sequence is TGTGCCAGCACTACTCGTCCACAGGGGGCGGCTTTCTTT.

The chain couples TRBV13 to TRBJ1-1; maybe TRBD1 (5 bases). The V end lost 5 bases, the J end lost 3 bases, and 13 bases lay between the germline ends. The CDR3 contains 14 residues. The germline V gene has CDR1 PRHDT and CDR2 FYEKMQ (reference sequence). As DNA, the CDR3 is TGTGCCAGCAGCCCCACTCAAGGGGACACTGAAGCTTTCTTT. Translation gives CASSPTQGDTEAFF.

This chain links TRBV2 with TRBJ2-7, with 9 positions matching TRBD1. V lost 2 bases, J lost 6 bases, and 2 bases stayed unmatched. CDR1 SNHLY and CDR2 FYNNEI come from the germline V gene. This CDR3 is built from 13 residues. CDR3 sequence reads: CASSERGQGEQYF. The CDR3 DNA reads TGTGCCAGCAGTGAACGGGGACAGGGCGAGCAGTACTTC.

The chain uses TRBV6-2 or TRBV6-3 and TRBJ2-2; 8 nucleotides agree with TRBD2. In germline, CDR1 is MNHEY, CDR2 SVGEGT. This CDR3 is built from 21 residues. J gave up 7 bases and V 2 bases, and 24 bases lay outside the gene matches. In nucleotides, the CDR3 is TGTGCCAGCAGTTACCCCATACGGCGGGGAGCTGTTAGGGGGACTAGCGGGGAGCTGTTTTTT. Translated, it gives CASSYPIRRGAVRGTSGELFF.

The rearrangement links TRBV10-3 to TRBJ2-5, with 10 bases fitting TRBD2. Germline assignment: CDR1 ENHRY and CDR2 SYGVKD. The trim removed 4 bases at V and 4 bases at J, leaving 3 bases unmatched. The CDR3 is 14 amino acids. In DNA, the CDR3 is TGTGCCATCAGTGGTAGCGGGGGGATAGAGACCCAGTACTTC. It yields the protein CAISGSGGIETQYF.

This chain joins TRBV29-1 and TRBJ2-3; a weak D match, TRBD2 (5 bases). CDR1 and CDR2 (germline): SQVTM, ANQGSEA. V gave up 3 bases and J gave up 3 bases, with 7 bases separating them. The CDR3 has 12 residues. CDR3 protein: CSVDPGTDTQYF. As DNA, the CDR3 is TGCAGCGTTGATCCGGGAACAGATACGCAGTATTTT.

This clone was observed once. The V gene is TRBV7-3, the J gene TRBJ2-5; 13 positions match TRBD2. This CDR3 is built from 15 residues. V shed 6 bases, J shed 5 bases, and the junction held 6 bases outside the gene matches. The germline CDR1 and CDR2 sequences are SGHTA and FQGTGA. DNA for the CDR3: TGTGCCAGCAGGGCCGGGACTAGCGGGGCGGAGACCCAGTACTTC. It codes for CASRAGTSGAETQYF.